This section outlines one TCR beta chain sequence together with its context. Its antigen is not identified. The data belong to a study of response to subunit inactivated influenza vaccine. Broader study findings: Few additional T cells are recruited per seasonal influenza vaccination, authors suggested.

TCRdb re-analysed the RT-PCR reads in MiXCR, keeping a single row per CDR3 protein. The sample shows over 400,000 distinct CDR3 sequences, 10% to 15% of them seen only once. The CDR3 length is 16 residues. Deletions cut 1 base from V and 0 bases from J, with 12 bases between. This TCR was recovered from a man aged 45-65 years who received an inactivated influenza vaccine. The sample consisted of PBMCs from blood, taken roughly 46 days after vaccination. The chain has TRBV12-3 or TRBV12-4 and TRBJ1-2; D is possibly TRBD1 (5 bases). CDR3 coding DNA: TGTGCCAGCAGTTTAGGGGGTAGGGGAACTAACTATGGCTACACCTTC. Amino acids: CASSLGGRGTNYGYTF.